The present entry profiles one TCR beta chain with its context. The target antigen is unknown. CDR1 and CDR2 (germline): SNHLY, FYNNEI. The CDR3 is 11 residues long. The V gene lost 4 bases and the J gene lost 12 bases, with 9 bases spanning the gap. This table comes from immunoSEQ multiplex PCR, and its TCRdb copy is limited to in-frame clones, with some not included. The table shows more than 250,000 clones, with 85% to 95% occurring only once. The sample originates from a study of T cell responses to AZD1222 COVID-19 vaccine. Study findings and constraints: There were repertoire samples only from the period after the peak T cell response. Donors skewed white British and female; clonal diversity was possibly underestimated. Baseline testing showed seropositivity in only six or seven AZD1222 recipients.

The chain couples TRBV2 to TRBJ1-4, with unresolved D. This receptor was taken from an adult in good health. The material was peripheral blood, obtained on day 0 of AZD1222 vaccination. CDR3 amino acids: CASSGTGQLFF. In DNA, the CDR3 is TGTGCCAGCAGTGGGACGGGTCAACTGTTTTTT.